These 9 T cell receptor beta chains came from one sample sequenced in a study of T cells in Graves' hyperthyroidism and ophthalmopathy. Using RNA transcripts as the source, TCR beta CDR3 regions were amplified. Using the HTBI primer set, a first-round RT-PCR was run on the TCR CDR3. TCRdb redid the calling of the multiplex PCR reads with MiXCR, one entry per CDR3 protein. The sample has 500,000 to 550,000 distinct CDR3 sequences, 20% to 25% seen once. Sequences were obtained from blood. Every receptor here comes from a man younger than 35 with Graves' hyperthyroidism.

To note about this clonotype: One base away lies a much larger clone, so this may be a sequencing read error. This chain joins TRBV6-5 and TRBJ1-1; maybe TRBD1 (6 bases). The CDR3 is 16 amino acids. From germline, CDR1 is MNHEY and CDR2 SVGAGI. DNA of the CDR3: TGTGCCAGAAGTTTCCTACCCGGGACACGAAACACTGAAGCTTTCTTT. Its protein is CARSFLPGTRNTEAFF.

This clonotype was detected many times. The chain joins TRBV19 to TRBJ2-7; TRBD1 agrees at 8 bases. The CDR3 consists of 16 residues. Germline V gives CDR1 LNHDA, CDR2 SQIVND (reference sequence). J gave up 2 bases and V 5 bases, and 11 bases lay outside the gene matches. CDR3 protein: CASSPTGTGKTYEQYF. CDR3 nucleotide sequence: TGTGCCAGTAGTCCCACCGGGACAGGAAAAACCTACGAGCAGTACTTC.

The chain couples TRBV6-5 to TRBJ1-3, with TRBD1 matching 7 bases. Germline CDR1 is MNHEY and CDR2 is SVGAGI. CDR3 length equals 15 residues. After removal of 0 bases from V and 4 bases from J, the junction contained 3 bases not matched to a gene. The CDR3 sequence is CASSYSGDRGNTIYF. CDR3 in DNA: TGTGCCAGCAGTTACTCGGGGGACAGAGGAAACACCATATATTTT.

This clonotype turned up a few times. This chain joins TRBV7-9 and TRBJ2-5, with TRBD1 matching 9 bases. Per germline, CDR1 SEHNR and CDR2 FQNEAQ (reference sequence). CDR3 size: 15 residues. Trimming removed 6 bases from V and 2 bases from J; junction bases left unmatched: 7. CDR3 region: CASRWTGETQETQYF. Here the CDR3 DNA reads TGTGCCAGCAGGTGGACAGGGGAAACACAAGAGACCCAGTACTTC.

The table lists this clonotype with many counts. V is TRBV28 and J is TRBJ2-5; no reliable D call. The germline V gene has CDR1 MDHEN and CDR2 SYDVKM. The V end was cut by 7 bases, the J end by 4 bases, with 10 bases between. The CDR3 spans 12 residues. This CDR3 reads CASKGMGETQYF. The CDR3 DNA sequence: TGTGCCAGCAAAGGGATGGGAGAGACCCAGTACTTC.

V usage is TRBV12-3 or TRBV12-4 and J usage is TRBJ1-5; D unclear. Trimming cost V 0 bases and J 7 bases, with 10 bases left between them. The CDR3 runs 14 residues. CDR3 in amino acids: CASSLASKGQPQHF. In DNA, the CDR3 is TGTGCCAGCAGTTTAGCCTCCAAAGGGCAGCCCCAGCATTTT.

At least ten counts were recorded for this clonotype. J is TRBJ2-5 and V is TRBV27; D gene ambiguous. Trimming pared 5 bases from V and 3 bases from J, leaving 13 bases between. Germline loops: CDR1 MNHEY, CDR2 SMNVEV (reference sequence). This CDR3 region has 14 residues. The CDR3 is CASSLLGAKETQYF. Written as DNA, the CDR3 is TGTGCCAGCAGTCTCCTTGGCGCGAAAGAGACCCAGTACTTC.

About this clonotype itself: One junction end does not reproduce the germline sequence, and a read error may be involved. The DNA of the CDR3 is TGTGCCAGCACCATCCAGGGTGGGGGCACTGAAGCTTCCTTT. It translates to CASTIQGGGTEASF. The V and J genes are TRBV12-3 or TRBV12-4 and TRBJ1-1, with D perhaps matching TRBD1 (6 bases). The CDR3 contains 14 residues.

The chain is built from TRBV12-3 or TRBV12-4 and TRBJ2-5; D might be TRBD1 or TRBD2, each matching 5 bases. Between the trimmed V and J ends, which lost 5 bases and 1 base, there was a span of 14 bases. This CDR3 has 15 amino acids. CDR3 in amino acids: CASSPYRDAQETQYF. DNA for the CDR3: TGTGCCAGCAGTCCTTACCGGGACGCCCAAGAGACCCAGTACTTC.